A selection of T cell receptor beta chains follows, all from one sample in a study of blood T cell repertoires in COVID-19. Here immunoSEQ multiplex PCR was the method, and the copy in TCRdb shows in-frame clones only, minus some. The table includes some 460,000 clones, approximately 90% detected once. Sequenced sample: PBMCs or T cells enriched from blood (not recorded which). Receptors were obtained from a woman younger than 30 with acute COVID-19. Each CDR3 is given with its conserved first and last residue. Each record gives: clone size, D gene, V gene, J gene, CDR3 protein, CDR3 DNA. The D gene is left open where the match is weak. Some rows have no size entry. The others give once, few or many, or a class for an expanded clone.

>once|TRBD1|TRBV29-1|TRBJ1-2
CSVAFDRGSGYTF
TGCAGCGTTGCTTTTGACAGGGGCTCTGGCTACACCTTC
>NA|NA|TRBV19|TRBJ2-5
CASSISREWGNDQETQYF
TGTGCCAGTAGTATTAGCCGGGAGTGGGGGAATGACCAAGAGACCCAGTACTTC
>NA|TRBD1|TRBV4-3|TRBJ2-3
CASSRGQGITDTQYF
TGCGCCAGCAGCCGAGGACAGGGGATAACAGATACGCAGTATTTT
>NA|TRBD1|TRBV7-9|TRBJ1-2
CASSRDRGNYGYTF
TGTGCCAGCAGCAGGGACAGGGGCAACTATGGCTACACCTTC
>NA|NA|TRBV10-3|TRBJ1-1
CAISVGPGRDFF
TGTGCCATCAGTGTGGGTCCAGGGCGTGATTTCTTT
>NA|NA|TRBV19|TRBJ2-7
CASSISSSYEQYF
TGTGCCAGTAGTATATCTAGTTCCTACGAGCAGTACTTC
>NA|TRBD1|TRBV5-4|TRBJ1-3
CASSPGDRGADTIYF
TGTGCCAGCAGCCCTGGGGACAGGGGGGCAGACACCATATATTTT
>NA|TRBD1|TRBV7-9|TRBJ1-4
CATSTGVSEKLFF
TGTGCCACTTCGACAGGGGTTTCTGAAAAACTGTTTTTT
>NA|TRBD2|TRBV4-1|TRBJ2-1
CASSPPESGRNEQFF
TGCGCCAGCAGCCCCCCGGAGAGCGGGAGGAATGAGCAGTTCTTC
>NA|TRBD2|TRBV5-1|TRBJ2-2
CASSLAGLAGPTGELFF
TGCGCCAGCAGCTTGGCTGGACTAGCGGGACCCACCGGGGAGCTGTTTTTT
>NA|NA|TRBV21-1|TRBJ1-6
CASSKGGRGLWSYNSPLHF
TGTGCCAGCAGCAAAGGGGGTAGGGGGCTTTGGTCCTATAATTCACCCCTCCACTTT
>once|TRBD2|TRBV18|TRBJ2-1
CASSAGDEQFF
TGTGCCAGCTCAGCGGGAGATGAGCAGTTCTTC
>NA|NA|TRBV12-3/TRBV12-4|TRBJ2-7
CASSFLSFEQYF
TGTGCCAGCAGTTTTTTATCTTTTGAGCAGTACTTC
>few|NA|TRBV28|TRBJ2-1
CASSFRGLYYNEQFF
TGTGCCAGCAGTTTTCGGGGACTCTACTACAATGAGCAGTTCTTC
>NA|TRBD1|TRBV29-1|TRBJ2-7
CSVEGTGDSYEQYF
TGCAGCGTTGAAGGGACAGGGGACTCCTACGAGCAGTACTTC
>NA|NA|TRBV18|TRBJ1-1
CASSPGQGATEAFF
TGTGCCAGCTCACCAGGACAAGGGGCCACTGAAGCTTTCTTT
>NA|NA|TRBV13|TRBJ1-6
CASSFTGSAPSPLHF
TGTGCCAGCAGCTTTACAGGGAGTGCTCCCTCACCCCTCCACTTT
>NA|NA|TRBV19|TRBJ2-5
CASSIVGGGPKETQYF
TGTGCCAGTAGTATAGTAGGGGGAGGGCCCAAAGAGACCCAGTACTTC
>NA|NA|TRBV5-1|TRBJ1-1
CASSNQGGGTEAFF
TGCGCCAGCAGCAACCAGGGTGGTGGCACTGAAGCTTTCTTT
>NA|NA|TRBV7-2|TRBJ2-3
CASSLEGDPFSDTQYF
TGTGCCAGCAGCTTAGAAGGGGATCCCTTCTCAGATACGCAGTATTTT
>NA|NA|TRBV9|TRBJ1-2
CASSSPKDSPPDMSYTF
TGTGCCAGCAGCTCCCCCAAAGACAGCCCGCCCGATATGAGCTACACCTTC
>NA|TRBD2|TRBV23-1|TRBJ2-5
CASSQSRPTTSGRVSETQYF
TGCGCCAGCAGTCAATCGCGTCCGACTACTAGCGGGAGGGTTTCGGAGACCCAGTACTTC
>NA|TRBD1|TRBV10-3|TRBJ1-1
CAISDGQGASTEAFF
TGTGCCATCAGTGATGGTCAGGGGGCTTCGACTGAAGCTTTCTTT
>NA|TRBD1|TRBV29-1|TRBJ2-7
CSVRTGTGYEQYF
TGCAGCGTTAGGACCGGGACAGGCTACGAGCAGTACTTC
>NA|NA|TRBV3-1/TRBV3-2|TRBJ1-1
CASSQAPQGANTEAFF
TGTGCCAGCAGCCAAGCCCCACAGGGCGCGAACACTGAAGCTTTCTTT
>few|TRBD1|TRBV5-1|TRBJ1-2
CASSSGTGGKYGYTF
TGCGCCAGCAGCAGCGGGACAGGGGGAAAGTATGGCTACACCTTC
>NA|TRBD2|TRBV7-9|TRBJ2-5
CASSLGGRETQYF
TGTGCCAGCAGCTTAGGCGGGAGAGAGACCCAGTACTTC
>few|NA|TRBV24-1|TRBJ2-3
CATSDLGLLDTQYF
TGTGCCACCAGTGATTTGGGACTGTTAGATACGCAGTATTTT
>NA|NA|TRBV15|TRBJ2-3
CATSRAKASDSSDTQYF
TGTGCCACCAGCAGAGCCAAGGCCAGCGACTCTTCAGATACGCAGTATTTT
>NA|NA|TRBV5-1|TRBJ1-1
CASSLGQVITEAFF
TGCGCCAGCAGCTTGGGACAGGTTATTACTGAAGCTTTCTTT
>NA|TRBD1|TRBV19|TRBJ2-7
CASSNTGVPLEQYF
TGTGCCAGTAGTAACACAGGGGTCCCCCTCGAGCAGTACTTC
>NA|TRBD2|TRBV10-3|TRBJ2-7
CAISESRISGSSYEQYF
TGTGCCATCAGTGAGTCCCGAATTAGCGGGAGCTCCTACGAGCAGTACTTC
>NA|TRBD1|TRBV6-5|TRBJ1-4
CASSYGTGVGEKLFF
TGTGCCAGCAGTTACGGGACAGGGGTGGGTGAAAAACTGTTTTTT
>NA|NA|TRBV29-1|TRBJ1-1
CSVEEDTGVAKTEAFF
TGCAGCGTTGAAGAGGACACGGGAGTGGCAAAGACTGAAGCTTTCTTT
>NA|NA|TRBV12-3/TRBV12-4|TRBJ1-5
CASRGGLLPQHF
TGTGCCTCCCGCGGGGGACTTCTGCCCCAGCATTTT
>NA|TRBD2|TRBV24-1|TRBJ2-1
CATSVGLAGGYNEQFF
TGTGCCACCAGTGTCGGACTAGCGGGAGGGTACAATGAGCAGTTCTTC
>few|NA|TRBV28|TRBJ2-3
CASSWGGGRRGTDTQYF
TGTGCCAGCAGTTGGGGTGGGGGGAGACGGGGCACAGATACGCAGTATTTT
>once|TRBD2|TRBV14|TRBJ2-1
CASSLGLGLAGPYNEQFF
TGTGCCAGCAGCCTCGGGCTGGGACTAGCGGGACCTTACAATGAGCAGTTCTTC
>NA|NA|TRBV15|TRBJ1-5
CATKWGDGQPQHF
TGTGCCACCAAATGGGGGGATGGTCAGCCCCAGCATTTT
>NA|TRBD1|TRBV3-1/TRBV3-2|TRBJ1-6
CASSEGATYNSPLHF
TGTGCCAGCAGTGAGGGGGCGACCTATAATTCACCCCTCCACTTT